The 5 T cell receptor beta chains below were found in one sample sequenced in a study of technical replicates of blood from a few donors. Sequencing used immunoSEQ multiplex PCR; TCRdb keeps in-frame clones, though not all of them. This repertoire shows roughly 72,000 clones, approximately 96% found once; its top ten account for approximately 0.3%. What was sequenced was T cells isolated from PBMCs. The receptors derive from a human donor in good health.

A note on this clone: At one end the junction does not follow the germline gene, possibly because of a read error. The CDR3 sequence: CASSVRQGNTGELFF. The DNA of the CDR3 is TGTGCTAGCAGCGTACGTCAGGGGAACACCGGGGAGCTGTTTTTT. The chain joins TRBV7-7 to TRBJ2-2; a possible D gene is TRBD1 (5 bases). The CDR3 is made up of 15 amino acids. Germline assignment: CDR1 SSHAT and CDR2 FNYEAQ (reference sequence).

The chain recombines TRBV2 with TRBJ2-1; 8 positions match TRBD2. V dropped 1 base and J dropped 10; count of bases not matched to a gene: 9. CDR1 and CDR2 from the germline V gene are SNHLY and FYNNEI. The CDR3 totals 15 residues. The chain's CDR3 is CASSEGRAGEREQFF. The CDR3 region has the DNA TGTGCCAGCAGTGAAGGCCGAGCGGGAGAGAGAGAGCAGTTCTTC.

The CDR3: CASTPGVGNYEQYF. CDR3 sequence (DNA): TGTGCCAGCACCCCAGGGGTGGGGAATTACGAGCAGTACTTC. The chain uses TRBV5-6 and TRBJ2-7, with D maybe TRBD1 (6 bases). The CDR3 totals 14 residues. The germline V gene has CDR1 SGHDT and CDR2 YYEEEE. V dropped 6 bases and J dropped 4 bases, with 17 bases sitting between them.

The rearrangement links TRBV29-1 to TRBJ2-3; D gene ambiguous. The CDR3 is 15 amino acids. Germline CDR1 SQVTM, CDR2 ANQGSEA. V gave up 7 bases and J gave up 4 bases, with 21 bases separating them. Here the CDR3 reads CSATYLRVVADTQYF. The CDR3 region has the DNA TGCAGCGCTACCTACTTACGGGTTGTAGCAGATACGCAGTATTTT.

The chain employs TRBV2 and TRBJ2-1; D possibly corresponds to TRBD2 (6 bases). V was shortened by 7 bases and J by 7 bases, with 17 bases between the two germline ends. Germline assignment: CDR1 SNHLY and CDR2 FYNNEI. The CDR3 is made up of 14 amino acids. CDR3 in amino acids: CASKGPSVSNEQFF. CDR3 nucleotides: TGTGCCAGCAAGGGGCCTAGCGTGAGTAATGAGCAGTTCTTC.